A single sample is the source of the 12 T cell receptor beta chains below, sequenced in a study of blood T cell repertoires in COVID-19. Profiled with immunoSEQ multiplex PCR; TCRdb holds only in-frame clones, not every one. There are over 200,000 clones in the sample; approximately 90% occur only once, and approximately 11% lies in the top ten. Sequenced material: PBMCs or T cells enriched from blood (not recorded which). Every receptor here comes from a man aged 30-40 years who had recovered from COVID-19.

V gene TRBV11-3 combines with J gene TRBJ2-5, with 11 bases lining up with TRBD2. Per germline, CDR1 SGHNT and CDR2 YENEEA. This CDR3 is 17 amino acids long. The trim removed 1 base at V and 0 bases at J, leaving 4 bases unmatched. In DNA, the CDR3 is TGTGCCAGCAGCTTAGGCCTAGCGGGAGGTAACCAAGAGACCCAGTACTTC. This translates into CASSLGLAGGNQETQYF.

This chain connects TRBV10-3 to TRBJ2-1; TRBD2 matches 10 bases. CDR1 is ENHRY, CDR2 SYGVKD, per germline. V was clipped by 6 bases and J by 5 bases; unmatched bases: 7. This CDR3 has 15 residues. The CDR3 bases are TGTGCCATCAGCGCTAACCTAGCGGGGGACAATGAGCAGTTCTTC. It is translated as CAISANLAGDNEQFF.

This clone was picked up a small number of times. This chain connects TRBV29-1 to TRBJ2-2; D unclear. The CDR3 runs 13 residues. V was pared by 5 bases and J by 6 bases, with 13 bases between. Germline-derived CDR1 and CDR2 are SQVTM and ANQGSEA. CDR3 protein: CSVYSLSAGELFF. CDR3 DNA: TGCAGCGTTTATTCGCTCAGCGCCGGGGAGCTGTTTTTT.

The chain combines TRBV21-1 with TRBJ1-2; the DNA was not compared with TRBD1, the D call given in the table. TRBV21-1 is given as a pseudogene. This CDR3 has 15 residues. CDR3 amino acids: CASSSQSDRSYGYTF. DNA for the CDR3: TGTGCCAGCAGCTCCCAGTCGGACAGGAGCTATGGCTACACCTTC.

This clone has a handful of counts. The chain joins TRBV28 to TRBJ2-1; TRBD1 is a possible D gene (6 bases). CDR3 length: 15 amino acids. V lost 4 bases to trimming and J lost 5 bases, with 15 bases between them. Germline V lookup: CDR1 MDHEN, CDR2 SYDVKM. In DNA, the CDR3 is TGTGCCAGCAGTTCCCCCGGGCAGGGGAACAATGAGCAGTTCTTC. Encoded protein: CASSSPGQGNNEQFF.

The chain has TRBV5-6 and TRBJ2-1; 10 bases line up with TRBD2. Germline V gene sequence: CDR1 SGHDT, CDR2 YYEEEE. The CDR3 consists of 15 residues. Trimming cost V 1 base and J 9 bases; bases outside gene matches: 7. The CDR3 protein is CASSLWLAGDSEQFF. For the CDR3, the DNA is TGTGCCAGCAGCTTGTGGCTAGCGGGAGATAGTGAGCAGTTCTTC. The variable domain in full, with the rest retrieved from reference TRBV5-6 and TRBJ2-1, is DAGVTQSPTHLIKTRGQQVTLRCSPKSGHDTVSWYQQALGQGPQFIFQYYEEEERQRGNFPDRFSGHQFPNYSSELNVNALLLGDSALYLCASSLWLAGDSEQFFGPGTRLTVL.

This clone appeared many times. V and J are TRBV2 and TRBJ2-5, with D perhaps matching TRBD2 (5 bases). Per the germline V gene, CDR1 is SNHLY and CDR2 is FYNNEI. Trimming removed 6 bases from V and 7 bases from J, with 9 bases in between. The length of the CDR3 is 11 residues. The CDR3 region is CASRGEGTQYF. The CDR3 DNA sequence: TGTGCCAGCAGAGGCGAGGGGACCCAGTACTTC.

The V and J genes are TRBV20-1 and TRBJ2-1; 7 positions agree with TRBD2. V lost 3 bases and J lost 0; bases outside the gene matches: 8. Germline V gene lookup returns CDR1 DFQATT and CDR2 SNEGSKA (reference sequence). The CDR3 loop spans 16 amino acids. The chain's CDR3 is CSASDPRGSSYNEQFF. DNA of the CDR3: TGCAGTGCTAGTGATCCGCGGGGGAGCTCCTACAATGAGCAGTTCTTC.

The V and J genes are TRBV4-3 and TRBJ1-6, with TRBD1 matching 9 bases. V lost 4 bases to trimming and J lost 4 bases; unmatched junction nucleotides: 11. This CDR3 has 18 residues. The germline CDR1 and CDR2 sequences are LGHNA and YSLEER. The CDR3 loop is CASSLGQGRSFYNSPLHF. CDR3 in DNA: TGCGCCAGCAGCCTCGGACAGGGGAGATCTTTTTATAATTCACCCCTCCACTTT.

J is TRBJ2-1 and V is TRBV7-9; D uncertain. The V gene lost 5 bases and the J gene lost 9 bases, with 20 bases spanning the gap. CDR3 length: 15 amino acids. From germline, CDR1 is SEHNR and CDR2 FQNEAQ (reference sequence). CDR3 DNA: TGTGCCAGCAGCCCTGGGCCTTCGGTAATTAGTGAGCAGTTCTTC. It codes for CASSPGPSVISEQFF.

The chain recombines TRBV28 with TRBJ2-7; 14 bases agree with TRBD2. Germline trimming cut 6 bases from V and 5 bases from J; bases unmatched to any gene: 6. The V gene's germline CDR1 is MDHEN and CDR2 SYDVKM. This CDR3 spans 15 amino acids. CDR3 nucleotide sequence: TGTGCCAGCAGGACTAGCGGGAGGGCCTTTGACGAGCAGTACTTC. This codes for CASRTSGRAFDEQYF. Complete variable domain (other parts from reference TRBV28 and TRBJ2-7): DVKVTQSSRYLVKRTGEKVFLECVQDMDHENMFWYRQDPGLGLRLIYFSYDVKMKEKGDIPEGYSVSREKKERFSLILESASTNQTSMYLCASRTSGRAFDEQYFGPGTRLTVT.

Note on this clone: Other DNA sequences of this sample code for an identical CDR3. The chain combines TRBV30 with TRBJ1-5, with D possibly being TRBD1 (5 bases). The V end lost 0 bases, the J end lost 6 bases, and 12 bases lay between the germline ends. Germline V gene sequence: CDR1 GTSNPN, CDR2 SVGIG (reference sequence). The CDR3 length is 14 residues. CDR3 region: CAWSVLQGGQPQHF. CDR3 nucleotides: TGTGCCTGGAGTGTACTTCAGGGAGGTCAGCCCCAGCATTTT. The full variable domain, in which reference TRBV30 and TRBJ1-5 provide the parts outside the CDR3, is SQTIHQWPATLVQPVGSPLSLECTVEGTSNPNLYWYRQAAGRGLQLLFYSVGIGQISSEVPQNLSASRPQDRQFILSSKKLLLSDSGFYLCAWSVLQGGQPQHFGDGTRLSIL.